Each of the 9 T cell receptor beta chains below was sequenced from the same sample in a study of post-analysis software for immune sequencing data (dated by TCRdb to 2014 to 2015). The paper as a whole reports these results and caveats: Patients showed significantly higher frequencies than controls for about 5 TRBV segments, among them TRBV5-6, TRBV5-1 and TRBV20-1.

These TCRs' antigens remain unknown. The library was generated by PCR. The sequencing machine was an Illumina HiSeq 2500. To reduce PCR and sequencing biases, unique molecular identifiers were built into the TCR beta cDNA libraries. TCRdb's own reprocessing of the public reads used fastp at Q25 and MiXCR and kept productive beta chains. Entries that share a CDR3 protein sequence are merged under the most common genes and DNA. The sample table holds fewer than 850,000 distinct CDR3 sequences, of which about 43% were seen once. The top ten constitute 4.9% of the sample. Sample: blood. The receptors originated from a girl aged 10 to 17 with multiple sclerosis.

The CDR3 loop reads CASCPAGKEKLFF. The CDR3 region has the DNA TGTGCCAGTTGCCCGGCAGGAAAGGAAAAACTGTTTTTT. J is TRBJ1-4 and V is TRBV6-6; no reliable D call. The CDR3 is made up of 13 amino acids. Germline CDR1 and CDR2: MNHNY and SVGAGI (reference sequence). Trimming stripped 9 bases from V and 8 bases from J, with 16 bases between.

This clonotype came up a few times. This rearrangement joins TRBV29-1 to TRBJ1-2, with D perhaps TRBD1 (5 bases). Germline CDR1 is SQVTM and CDR2 is ANQGSEA. V was cut by 6 bases and J by 3 bases, with 8 bases left in between. There are 11 residues in the CDR3. The CDR3 sequence: CSVTVDYGYTF. The CDR3 nucleotides are TGCAGCGTGACAGTCGACTATGGCTACACCTTC.

This sequence joins TRBV4-1 and TRBJ1-1, with 7 bases aligning to TRBD1. Germline assignment: CDR1 MGHRA and CDR2 YSYEKL. The CDR3 is made up of 15 amino acids. Losses at the gene ends were 3 bases for V and 5 bases for J; bases not matched to a gene: 9. CDR3 residues: CASSQLPGQRTEAFF. The CDR3 DNA is TGCGCCAGCAGCCAGCTCCCGGGACAGAGGACTGAAGCTTTCTTT.

This CDR3 reads CSVEEAGGRFEAFF. CDR3 sequence (DNA): TGCAGCGTTGAAGAGGCAGGGGGTCGGTTTGAAGCTTTCTTT. The rearrangement joins TRBV29-1 to TRBJ1-1; 7 bases are shared with TRBD1. V trimming: 0 bases; J trimming: 7 bases; junction bases outside the gene matches: 8. Germline V gene sequence: CDR1 SQVTM, CDR2 ANQGSEA. The CDR3 covers 14 residues.

The chain is built from TRBV29-1 and TRBJ1-5, with TRBD1 matching over 8 bases. The CDR3 sequence is 15 residues long. CDR1 SQVTM and CDR2 ANQGSEA come from the germline V gene. The J segment lost 0 bases and the V segment lost 6 bases, leaving 7 bases of the junction unmatched. CDR3 protein: CSVKTGGGSNQPQHF. CDR3 in DNA: TGCAGCGTAAAAACAGGGGGAGGTAGCAATCAGCCCCAGCATTTT.

The rearrangement joins TRBV7-6 to TRBJ2-7; 7 bases match TRBD2. The CDR3 has 16 amino acids. Looked up from germline, CDR1 is SGHVS and CDR2 is FNYEAQ. The V and J ends lost 1 base and 0 bases, in that order; junction bases with no gene match: 6. CDR3: CASSLELAWTSYEQYF. The CDR3 coding sequence is TGTGCCAGCAGCTTAGAACTAGCGTGGACCTCCTACGAGCAGTACTTC.

The rearrangement uses TRBV20-1 and TRBJ1-2, with 8 bases aligning to TRBD1. Germline CDR1 DFQATT, CDR2 SNEGSKA (reference sequence). CDR3 length equals 14 residues. V lost 4 bases and J lost 4; bases outside the gene matches: 8. The CDR3 reads CSAIPSGGSYGYTF. The CDR3 coding sequence is TGCAGTGCTATTCCTTCAGGGGGCAGCTATGGCTACACCTTC.

This clonotype occurred a few times. The chain uses TRBV10-3 and TRBJ2-5; D is undetermined. The J call may be incorrect, as the DNA end agrees better with TRBJ2-7. CDR1 is ENHRY and CDR2 is SYGVKD in the germline V gene. CDR3 length: 14 amino acids. CDR3 in DNA: TGTGCCATCAGTGAGTCGAACAGTCTGACCGAGCAGTACTTC. Residues: CAISESNSLTEQYF.

This sequence joins TRBV7-2 and TRBJ2-3; D might be TRBD2 (5 bases). Trimming took off 6 bases at V and 2 bases at J, with 12 bases between the two ends. CDR3 size: 14 residues. Germline V gene lookup returns CDR1 SGHTA and CDR2 FQGNSA. CDR3 region: CASSYGVITDTQYF. In nucleotides, the CDR3 is TGTGCCAGCAGTTACGGGGTGATCACAGATACGCAGTATTTT.